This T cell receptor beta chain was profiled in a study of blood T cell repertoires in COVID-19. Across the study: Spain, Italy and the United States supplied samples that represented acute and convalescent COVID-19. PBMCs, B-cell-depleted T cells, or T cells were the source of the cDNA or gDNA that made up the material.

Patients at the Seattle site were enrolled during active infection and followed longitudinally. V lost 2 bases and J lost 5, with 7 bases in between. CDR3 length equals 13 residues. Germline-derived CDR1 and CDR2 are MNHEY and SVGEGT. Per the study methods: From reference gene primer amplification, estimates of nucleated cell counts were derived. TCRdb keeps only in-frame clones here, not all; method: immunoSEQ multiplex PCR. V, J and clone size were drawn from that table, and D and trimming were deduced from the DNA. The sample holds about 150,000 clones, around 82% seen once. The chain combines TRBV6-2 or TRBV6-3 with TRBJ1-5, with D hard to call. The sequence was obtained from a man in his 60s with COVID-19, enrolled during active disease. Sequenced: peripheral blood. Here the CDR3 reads CASSYTPHQPQHF. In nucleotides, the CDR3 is TGTGCCAGCAGTTACACACCCCATCAGCCCCAGCATTTT.